This entry features one T cell receptor (beta chain) sequence. What it binds is unknown. This record comes from a study of siplizumab effects on memory and regulatory T cells. Study-wide points: Among sequences traceable to unstimulated CD4+ memory cells, alloreactive ones were significantly reduced by siplizumab.

This CDR3 has 16 residues. V was trimmed by 3 bases and J by 0 bases, leaving 12 bases between them. CDR1 and CDR2 from the germline V gene are SEHNR and FQNEAQ (reference sequence). Measured with immunoSEQ multiplex PCR; TCRdb has only the in-frame clones, and not every one. The table shows around 100,000 clones, with 93% occurring only once. Specimen: Tregs sorted from blood. This rearrangement joins TRBV7-9 to TRBJ1-3; TRBD1 is a possible D gene (6 bases). The TCR was taken from a human donor in good health. CDR3 loop: CASSFSRTDSGNTIYF. The CDR3 DNA reads TGTGCCAGCAGCTTCTCTCGGACAGACTCTGGAAACACCATATATTTT.